This TCR beta chain stems from a study of molecular identifiers for immune sequencing clone quantification. There are many counts of this clonotype. CDR3 length: 13 residues. From germline, CDR1 is SGHVS and CDR2 FNYEAQ. The germline V and J ends were trimmed by 5 bases and 8 bases, with 13 bases remaining between them. Each CDR3 protein is one row after TCRdb ran MiXCR on the PCR reads. The table shows about 630,000 distinct CDR3 sequences, with about 25% occurring only once. The source material was naive CD8+ T cells from blood, with Jurkat cell RNA spiked in. Specified subset: FACS-sorted CD8+CD4-CCR7+CD45RA+ naive T cells. The V gene is TRBV7-6, the J gene TRBJ2-1; tentatively, D is TRBD1 (8 bases). The receptor comes from a human donor in good health. Some libraries in this study had Jurkat cell RNA spiked in. This CDR3 is CASSPTGGDEQFF. DNA for the CDR3: TGTGCCAGCAGCCCCACAGGGGGGGATGAGCAGTTCTTC.